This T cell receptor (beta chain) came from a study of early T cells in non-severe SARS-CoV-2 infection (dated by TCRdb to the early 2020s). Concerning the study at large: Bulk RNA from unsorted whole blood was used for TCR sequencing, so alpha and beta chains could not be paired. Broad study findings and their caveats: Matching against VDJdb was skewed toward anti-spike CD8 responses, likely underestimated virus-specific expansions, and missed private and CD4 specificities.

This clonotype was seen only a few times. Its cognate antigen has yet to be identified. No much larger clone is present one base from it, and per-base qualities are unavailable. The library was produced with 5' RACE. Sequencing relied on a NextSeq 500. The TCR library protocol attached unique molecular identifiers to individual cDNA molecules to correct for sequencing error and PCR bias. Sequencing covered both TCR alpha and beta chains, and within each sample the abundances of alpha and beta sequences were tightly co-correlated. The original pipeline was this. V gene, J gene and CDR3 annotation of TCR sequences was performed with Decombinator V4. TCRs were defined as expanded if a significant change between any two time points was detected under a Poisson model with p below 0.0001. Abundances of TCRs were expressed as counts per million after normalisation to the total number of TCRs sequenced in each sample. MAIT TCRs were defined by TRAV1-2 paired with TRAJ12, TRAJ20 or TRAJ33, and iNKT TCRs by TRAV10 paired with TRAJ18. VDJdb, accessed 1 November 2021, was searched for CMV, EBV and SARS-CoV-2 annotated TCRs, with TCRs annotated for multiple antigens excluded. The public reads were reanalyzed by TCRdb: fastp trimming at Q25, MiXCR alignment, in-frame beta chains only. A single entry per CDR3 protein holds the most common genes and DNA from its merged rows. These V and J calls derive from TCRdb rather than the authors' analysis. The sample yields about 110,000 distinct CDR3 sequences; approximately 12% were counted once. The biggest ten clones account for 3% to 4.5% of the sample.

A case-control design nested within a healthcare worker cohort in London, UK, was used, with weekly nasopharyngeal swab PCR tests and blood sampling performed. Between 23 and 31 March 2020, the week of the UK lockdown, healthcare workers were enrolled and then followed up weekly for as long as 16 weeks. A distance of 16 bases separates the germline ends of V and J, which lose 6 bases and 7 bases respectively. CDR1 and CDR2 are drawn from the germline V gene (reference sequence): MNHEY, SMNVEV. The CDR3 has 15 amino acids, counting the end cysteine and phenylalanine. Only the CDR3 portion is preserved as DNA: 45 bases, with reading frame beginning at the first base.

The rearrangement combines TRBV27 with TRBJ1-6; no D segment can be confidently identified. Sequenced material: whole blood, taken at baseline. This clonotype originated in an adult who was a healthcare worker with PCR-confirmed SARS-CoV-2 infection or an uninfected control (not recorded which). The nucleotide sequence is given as TGTGCCAGCAGAGACCAGGACGCGTGGAATTCACCCCTCCACTTT. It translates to CASRDQDAWNSPLHF.